The T cell receptor beta chain under discussion was sequenced for a study of blood T cell repertoires in COVID-19. In the study overall: Acute-phase and convalescent COVID-19 samples originated in the United States, Italy and Spain. PBMCs, B-cell-depleted T cells, or T cells were the source of the cDNA or gDNA that made up the material.

The CDR3 contains 15 residues. The V gene's germline CDR1 is KGHSH and CDR2 LQKENI. V lost 3 bases to trimming and J lost 4 bases; unmatched junction nucleotides: 6. In the study's own analysis: The assay estimated nucleated cells by amplifying reference gene primers. Assay: immunoSEQ multiplex PCR; the TCRdb copy retains only in-frame clones and omits some. V and J calls plus clone size are reproduced from that table; the DNA served to infer D and trimming. The table lists roughly 90,000 clones, approximately 80% of them singletons. The chain couples TRBV18 to TRBJ2-3; TRBD2 matches at 8 bases. This TCR was sampled from a woman older than 75 with active or convalescent COVID-19. Sequencing was performed on peripheral blood. CDR3 nucleotides: TGTGCCAGCTCACCGAAGCGGGAGCCCCCAGATACGCAGTATTTT. It yields the protein CASSPKREPPDTQYF.